These T cell receptor beta chains were read from a single sample in a study of T cell responses to AZD1222 COVID-19 vaccine. Libraries were prepared by immunoSEQ multiplex PCR; TCRdb keeps only in-frame clonotypes and omits some of them. The sample consists of roughly 42,000 clones, just over 85% of them appearing once. Sequencing used peripheral blood, obtained 28 days after the second dose of the MenACWY control vaccine. The receptors stem from an adult who received the MenACWY meningococcal vaccine as a control. Each CDR3 is given with its conserved first and last residue. The order of the fields is D gene, J gene, V gene, clone size, CDR3 DNA, CDR3 protein. The D gene is left open where the match is weak. Expanded clones get a size class; other rows say once, few or many, or leave the size out.

d_gene: -
j_gene: TRBJ1-2
v_gene: TRBV28
abundance: -
CDR3nt: TGTGCCAGCAGGATGACAGGTTCTAACTATGGCTACACCTTC
CDR3aa: CASRMTGSNYGYTF

d_gene: TRBD1
j_gene: TRBJ1-2
v_gene: TRBV30
abundance: -
CDR3nt: TGTGCCTGGACCGGGACAGGGGCGATCTATGGCTACACCTTC
CDR3aa: CAWTGTGAIYGYTF

d_gene: TRBD2
j_gene: TRBJ2-3
v_gene: TRBV9
abundance: -
CDR3nt: TGTGCCAGCAGCCCAGGACTAGCGAGCAGCACAGATACGCAGTATTTT
CDR3aa: CASSPGLASSTDTQYF

d_gene: -
j_gene: TRBJ1-2
v_gene: TRBV28
abundance: -
CDR3nt: TGTGCCAGCAGTCCCGACAGGCTTAGTGGCTACACCTTC
CDR3aa: CASSPDRLSGYTF

d_gene: TRBD1
j_gene: TRBJ2-7
v_gene: TRBV27
abundance: once
CDR3nt: TGTGCCAGCAGAATGGGACAGACCTACGAGCAGTACTTC
CDR3aa: CASRMGQTYEQYF

d_gene: TRBD2
j_gene: TRBJ2-5
v_gene: TRBV24-1
abundance: -
CDR3nt: TGTGCCACCAGTGATTTTGGGCGGGAGTCTAGGGAGACCCAGTACTTC
CDR3aa: CATSDFGRESRETQYF

d_gene: -
j_gene: TRBJ2-7
v_gene: TRBV15
abundance: -
CDR3nt: TGTGCCACCAGCAGAAGAGAGGGCGAGCAGTACTTC
CDR3aa: CATSRREGEQYF

d_gene: TRBD1
j_gene: TRBJ1-2
v_gene: TRBV5-5
abundance: -
CDR3nt: TGTGCCAGCAGAGAGACAGGGGTAGGGGGCTACACCTTC
CDR3aa: CASRETGVGGYTF

d_gene: TRBD2
j_gene: TRBJ2-5
v_gene: TRBV28
abundance: -
CDR3nt: TGTGCCAGCAGCTCGACTAGCGGGGGTTTGACCCAGTACTTC
CDR3aa: CASSSTSGGLTQYF

d_gene: TRBD2
j_gene: TRBJ2-5
v_gene: TRBV5-1
abundance: -
CDR3nt: TGCGCCAGCAGCTTGGGGGCGGGGAGGGGCCTGCGCCAAGAGACCCAGTACTTC
CDR3aa: CASSLGAGRGLRQETQYF

d_gene: TRBD1
j_gene: TRBJ2-2
v_gene: TRBV5-1
abundance: -
CDR3nt: TGCGCCAGCAGCTTTAACAGGGGGCGCGGCACCGGGGAGCTGTTTTTT
CDR3aa: CASSFNRGRGTGELFF

d_gene: -
j_gene: TRBJ2-1
v_gene: TRBV6-1
abundance: -
CDR3nt: TGTGCCAGCAGTGACCGGGGGGCTTCCTACAATGAGCAGTTCTTC
CDR3aa: CASSDRGASYNEQFF

d_gene: -
j_gene: TRBJ2-3
v_gene: TRBV7-9
abundance: -
CDR3nt: TGTGCCAGCAGCTTAGTGGGGATAGATACGCAGTATTTT
CDR3aa: CASSLVGIDTQYF

d_gene: -
j_gene: TRBJ1-1
v_gene: TRBV4-1
abundance: -
CDR3nt: TGCGCCAGCAGCCAAGACACGCGGCGGGGCACTGAAGCTTTCTTT
CDR3aa: CASSQDTRRGTEAFF

d_gene: -
j_gene: TRBJ2-4
v_gene: TRBV10-3
abundance: -
CDR3nt: TGTGCCATCAGTGAGGGAAGGGGTCTAGCCAAAAACATTCAGTACTTC
CDR3aa: CAISEGRGLAKNIQYF

d_gene: TRBD2
j_gene: TRBJ2-3
v_gene: TRBV5-1
abundance: -
CDR3nt: TGCGCCAGCAGCATAGGACTAGCGGGAGATATAGATACGCAGTATTTT
CDR3aa: CASSIGLAGDIDTQYF

d_gene: TRBD2
j_gene: TRBJ2-1
v_gene: TRBV9
abundance: -
CDR3nt: TGTGCCAGCAGCGTAGTCGGGAGGGCCGGGGATGAGCAGTTCTTC
CDR3aa: CASSVVGRAGDEQFF

d_gene: TRBD1
j_gene: TRBJ2-2
v_gene: TRBV9
abundance: once
CDR3nt: TGTGCCAGCAGCGTAGCTTCCGGGACAGGGGGGTCCGGGGAGCTGTTTTTT
CDR3aa: CASSVASGTGGSGELFF

d_gene: -
j_gene: TRBJ2-7
v_gene: TRBV5-1
abundance: once
CDR3nt: TGCGCCAGCAGCTTGGTCACAACCCGATACGAGCAGTACTTC
CDR3aa: CASSLVTTRYEQYF

d_gene: -
j_gene: TRBJ1-2
v_gene: TRBV6-5
abundance: few
CDR3nt: TGTGCCAGCGGAGCGGTGGAACGGTCGATCTATGGCTACACCTTC
CDR3aa: CASGAVERSIYGYTF

d_gene: -
j_gene: TRBJ1-3
v_gene: TRBV18
abundance: -
CDR3nt: TGTGCCAGCTCACCGGACAGAGTCCGGGCTGGAAACACCATATATTTT
CDR3aa: CASSPDRVRAGNTIYF

d_gene: -
j_gene: TRBJ2-3
v_gene: TRBV28
abundance: few
CDR3nt: TGTGCCAGCAGTCCCGGGCAGGGTCCAGATACGCAGTATTTT
CDR3aa: CASSPGQGPDTQYF

d_gene: -
j_gene: TRBJ1-6
v_gene: TRBV5-5
abundance: -
CDR3nt: TGTGCCAGCACTGCCTTGTTGGCACCCCTCCACTTT
CDR3aa: CASTALLAPLHF

d_gene: -
j_gene: TRBJ2-7
v_gene: TRBV5-5
abundance: -
CDR3nt: TGTGCCAGCAGCTTGGAAGCAGGGCCCACCTACGAGCAGTACTTC
CDR3aa: CASSLEAGPTYEQYF

d_gene: -
j_gene: TRBJ2-5
v_gene: TRBV18
abundance: few
CDR3nt: TGTGCCAGCTCACCAAGCCACCAAGAGACCCAGTACTTC
CDR3aa: CASSPSHQETQYF

d_gene: TRBD1
j_gene: TRBJ2-7
v_gene: TRBV2
abundance: -
CDR3nt: TGTGCCAGCAGGAGGACAGGGAGCTCCTACGAGCAGTACTTC
CDR3aa: CASRRTGSSYEQYF

d_gene: TRBD2
j_gene: TRBJ2-2
v_gene: TRBV27
abundance: -
CDR3nt: TGTGCCAGCAGTTCAAGCGGGAGGGTGAGCACCGGGGAGCTGTTTTTT
CDR3aa: CASSSSGRVSTGELFF

d_gene: -
j_gene: TRBJ2-2
v_gene: TRBV9
abundance: -
CDR3nt: TGTGCCAGCAGCGTAGCCACGGGGAACACCGGGGAGCTGTTTTTT
CDR3aa: CASSVATGNTGELFF

d_gene: TRBD2
j_gene: TRBJ2-7
v_gene: TRBV6-5
abundance: -
CDR3nt: TGTGCCAGCAGCCCCACTAGCGTAACCTACGAGCAGTACTTC
CDR3aa: CASSPTSVTYEQYF

d_gene: -
j_gene: TRBJ1-4
v_gene: TRBV28
abundance: -
CDR3nt: TGTGCCAGCAGTTTGGCCGGGTTGACTAATGAAAAACTGTTTTTT
CDR3aa: CASSLAGLTNEKLFF

d_gene: -
j_gene: TRBJ2-7
v_gene: TRBV2
abundance: -
CDR3nt: TGTGCCAGCAGTGACCAGGGGAACGAGCAGTACTTC
CDR3aa: CASSDQGNEQYF

d_gene: TRBD1
j_gene: TRBJ1-2
v_gene: TRBV28
abundance: -
CDR3nt: TGTGCCAGCAGGAGGGGACAGGGGGCTCCAAACTATGGCTACACCTTC
CDR3aa: CASRRGQGAPNYGYTF

d_gene: TRBD1
j_gene: TRBJ1-3
v_gene: TRBV28
abundance: -
CDR3nt: TGTGCCAGCAGTGAACAGGGGTCCTCTGGAAACACCATATATTTT
CDR3aa: CASSEQGSSGNTIYF

d_gene: TRBD1
j_gene: TRBJ1-3
v_gene: TRBV6-5
abundance: -
CDR3nt: TGTGCCAGCAAAGGGACAGCCGTCCCTGGAAACACCATATATTTT
CDR3aa: CASKGTAVPGNTIYF

d_gene: -
j_gene: TRBJ2-2
v_gene: TRBV19
abundance: -
CDR3nt: TGTGCCAGTAGTATTCGGGCCGGGGAGCTGTTTTTT
CDR3aa: CASSIRAGELFF

d_gene: -
j_gene: TRBJ1-3
v_gene: TRBV7-2
abundance: few
CDR3nt: TGTGCCAGCAGCTTAGATAGGGTTGGAAACACCATATATTTT
CDR3aa: CASSLDRVGNTIYF

d_gene: TRBD1
j_gene: TRBJ2-1
v_gene: TRBV11-2
abundance: -
CDR3nt: TGTGCCAGCAGCTTAGATTGGGGGACAGCTTACAATGAGCAGTTCTTC
CDR3aa: CASSLDWGTAYNEQFF

d_gene: TRBD1
j_gene: TRBJ2-1
v_gene: TRBV28
abundance: -
CDR3nt: TGTGCCAGCAGCGGGACCGGGACAGGGGTCAATGAGCAGTTCTTC
CDR3aa: CASSGTGTGVNEQFF

d_gene: TRBD2
j_gene: TRBJ2-7
v_gene: TRBV28
abundance: -
CDR3nt: TGTGCCAGCACCGCGGGGGTCTCCTACGAGCAGTACTTC
CDR3aa: CASTAGVSYEQYF

d_gene: TRBD2
j_gene: TRBJ2-1
v_gene: TRBV27
abundance: once
CDR3nt: TGTGCCAGCACGCGTCCAGCGGGAGGTGGGTACAATGAGCAGTTCTTC
CDR3aa: CASTRPAGGGYNEQFF

d_gene: TRBD1
j_gene: TRBJ2-2
v_gene: TRBV29-1
abundance: few
CDR3nt: TGCAGCGTCGAACCGTTACAGGGGGCGCGGACCGGGGAGCTGTTTTTT
CDR3aa: CSVEPLQGARTGELFF

d_gene: -
j_gene: TRBJ2-3
v_gene: TRBV30
abundance: -
CDR3nt: TGTGCCTGGAGTGTAGTACGAACTACCCGGTCCCCAGATACGCAGTATTTT
CDR3aa: CAWSVVRTTRSPDTQYF

d_gene: TRBD1
j_gene: TRBJ1-2
v_gene: TRBV13
abundance: -
CDR3nt: TGTGCCAGCAGCCGACTCGGAGGACAGGAGGACCATGGCTACACCTTC
CDR3aa: CASSRLGGQEDHGYTF

d_gene: TRBD2
j_gene: TRBJ2-1
v_gene: TRBV27
abundance: once
CDR3nt: TGTGCCAGCGGGAAGGTAGGGACTAGCGGGAGGGCCCTTCGGTTGGATGAGCAGTTCTTC
CDR3aa: CASGKVGTSGRALRLDEQFF

d_gene: -
j_gene: TRBJ2-1
v_gene: TRBV4-1
abundance: -
CDR3nt: TGCGCCAGCAGCCAAGATCATAATATCTACAATGAGCAGTTCTTC
CDR3aa: CASSQDHNIYNEQFF

d_gene: TRBD1
j_gene: TRBJ1-2
v_gene: TRBV2
abundance: -
CDR3nt: TGTGCCAGCAGTCTCCCGGGACAGATCTATGGCTACACCTTC
CDR3aa: CASSLPGQIYGYTF

d_gene: -
j_gene: TRBJ2-3
v_gene: TRBV5-1
abundance: -
CDR3nt: TGCGCCAGCAGCCGTCGGGGTGATGGAGTAGATACGCAGTATTTT
CDR3aa: CASSRRGDGVDTQYF

d_gene: -
j_gene: TRBJ1-4
v_gene: TRBV7-7
abundance: -
CDR3nt: TGTGCTAGCAGCCCGCAGGGTGTTTTGGATGAAAAACTGTTTTTT
CDR3aa: CASSPQGVLDEKLFF

d_gene: -
j_gene: TRBJ1-2
v_gene: TRBV7-2
abundance: -
CDR3nt: TGTGCCAGCAGCTCAAAAGGGACACCCGAGGTCGGTGGCTACACCTTC
CDR3aa: CASSSKGTPEVGGYTF

d_gene: -
j_gene: TRBJ2-6
v_gene: TRBV6-5
abundance: -
CDR3nt: TGTGCCAGCAGACCGAACCCTGGGGCCAACGTCCTGACTTTC
CDR3aa: CASRPNPGANVLTF

d_gene: -
j_gene: TRBJ2-1
v_gene: TRBV2
abundance: -
CDR3nt: TGTGCCAGCAGAAACCGCAATGAGCAGTTCTTC
CDR3aa: CASRNRNEQFF

d_gene: -
j_gene: TRBJ1-1
v_gene: TRBV10-2
abundance: -
CDR3nt: TGCGCCAGCAGCACCGGGGATCTCACTGAAGCTTTCTTT
CDR3aa: CASSTGDLTEAFF

d_gene: -
j_gene: TRBJ1-4
v_gene: TRBV11-2
abundance: -
CDR3nt: TGTGCCAGCAGCTTAGGCGCGCGGCCAACTAATGAAAAACTGTTTTTT
CDR3aa: CASSLGARPTNEKLFF

d_gene: -
j_gene: TRBJ2-3
v_gene: TRBV7-3
abundance: -
CDR3nt: TGTGCCAGCAGCTTATGGATCAGCACAGATACGCAGTATTTT
CDR3aa: CASSLWISTDTQYF

d_gene: TRBD1
j_gene: TRBJ1-3
v_gene: TRBV5-4
abundance: -
CDR3nt: TGTGCCAGCAGCGCGGGGTCGACAGGGCCCGGAAACACCATATATTTT
CDR3aa: CASSAGSTGPGNTIYF

d_gene: TRBD1
j_gene: TRBJ1-2
v_gene: TRBV25-1
abundance: -
CDR3nt: TGTGCCAGCAGCAGCCTGGGACAGCCGAACTATGGCTACACCTTC
CDR3aa: CASSSLGQPNYGYTF

d_gene: TRBD1
j_gene: TRBJ2-3
v_gene: TRBV5-4
abundance: once
CDR3nt: TGTGCCAGCAGGGGAGGGACAGGGGGCGGACGGTCGACAGATACGCAGTATTTT
CDR3aa: CASRGGTGGGRSTDTQYF

d_gene: -
j_gene: TRBJ2-1
v_gene: TRBV10-1
abundance: -
CDR3nt: TGCGCCAGCAGTGATGGCCTAGTGAGGGATGAGCAGTTCTTC
CDR3aa: CASSDGLVRDEQFF